These 30 T cell receptor beta chains were all obtained from the same sample, sequenced in a study of cytomegalovirus exposure and HLA in healthy donors. Primers included in the PCR were 60 Vbeta and 13 Jbeta primers. Clones were sequenced by immunoSEQ multiplex PCR, and TCRdb holds only the in-frame ones, with some missing. In total, the table holds 180,000 or so clones. Sequencing was done on a sample of PBMCs. These TCRs come from a woman in her late teens or twenties in good health and CMV-seropositive.

This chain links TRBV7-9 with TRBJ1-2; D perhaps matches TRBD1 (6 bases). Deletions cut 5 bases from V and 7 bases from J, with 14 bases between. The CDR3 runs 13 residues. Germline V gene lookup returns CDR1 SEHNR and CDR2 FQNEAQ (reference sequence). For the CDR3, the DNA is TGTGCCAGCAGCCCCCCGGGGGGCGTTGGCTACACCTTC. This gives the protein CASSPPGGVGYTF.

The V call is TRBV10-2, the J call TRBJ2-1, with 13 positions matching TRBD2. Germline CDR1 and CDR2: WSHSY and SAAADI. This CDR3 contains 15 residues. V was clipped by 3 bases and J by 4 bases; unmatched bases: 0. CDR3 region: CASSELAGGYNEQFF. The CDR3, as DNA: TGCGCCAGCAGTGAACTAGCGGGGGGGTACAATGAGCAGTTCTTC.

The J gene is TRBJ2-3, the V gene TRBV7-9, with 10 bases lining up with TRBD2. Trimming took 3 bases from V and 5 from J; bases not matched to a gene: 5. The germline V gene encodes CDR1 SEHNR and CDR2 FQNEAQ (reference sequence). CDR3 size: 15 residues. CDR3 residues: CASSFAGTSEDTQYF. DNA for the CDR3: TGTGCCAGCAGCTTCGCCGGGACTAGCGAAGATACGCAGTATTTT. The full variable domain, with the rest looked up from reference TRBV7-9 and TRBJ2-3, is DTGVSQNPRHKITKRGQNVTFRCDPISEHNRLYWYRQTLGQGPEFLTYFQNEAQLEKSRLLSDRFSAERPKGSFSTLEIQRTEQGDSAMYLCASSFAGTSEDTQYFGPGTRLTVL.

This CDR3 is CASSLNRNTGELFF. The DNA for the CDR3 is TGTGCCAGCAGCCTAAACAGGAATACCGGGGAGCTGTTTTTT. V and J are TRBV7-2 and TRBJ2-2, with D possibly being TRBD1 (5 bases). CDR3 size: 14 residues. Germline lookup yields CDR1 SGHTA and CDR2 FQGNSA. V was cut by 5 bases and J by 5 bases, with 12 bases left in between.

J is TRBJ1-2 and V is TRBV2; the D is unclear. Germline V lookup: CDR1 SNHLY, CDR2 FYNNEI. V shed 1 base and J shed 5 bases, with 5 bases lying between them. The length of the CDR3 is 12 residues. The CDR3 protein is CASSEGQYGYTF. The CDR3 coding sequence is TGTGCCAGCAGTGAAGGGCAGTATGGCTACACCTTC.

This chain joins TRBV30 and TRBJ2-3; 8 nucleotides agree with TRBD2. This CDR3 contains 16 residues. The V gene's germline CDR1 is GTSNPN and CDR2 SVGIG (reference sequence). V trimming: 3 bases; J trimming: 7 bases; junction bases outside the gene matches: 15. The CDR3 bases are TGTGCCTGGAGCCAACGGGGGGGCCAGTCTCGGAATACGCAGTATTTT. Its protein is CAWSQRGGQSRNTQYF.

The chain recombines TRBV5-4 with TRBJ2-6, with D possibly matching TRBD1 (6 bases). This CDR3 contains 16 residues. V was shortened by 4 bases and J by 0 bases, with 11 bases between the two germline ends. The germline CDR1 and CDR2 sequences are SGHNT and YYREEE (reference sequence). The CDR3 sequence: CASSRTDLSGANVLTF. CDR3 DNA: TGTGCCAGCAGCCGGACAGATCTCTCTGGGGCCAACGTCCTGACTTTC.

The V gene is TRBV27, the J gene TRBJ2-6, with unresolved D. Germline assignment: CDR1 MNHEY and CDR2 SMNVEV (reference sequence). Trimming took off 2 bases at V and 0 bases at J, with 8 bases between the two ends. The CDR3 length is 16 residues. The DNA for the CDR3 is TGTGCCAGCAGTTTAAGGAGCACCTCTGGGGCCAACGTCCTGACTTTC. Translating it yields CASSLRSTSGANVLTF.

The chain is built from TRBV5-4 and TRBJ2-7, with 11 positions matching TRBD1. V was pared by 4 bases and J by 6 bases, with 6 bases of the junction left unmatched. Germline loops: CDR1 SGHNT, CDR2 YYREEE (reference sequence). This CDR3 contains 14 residues. The DNA of the CDR3 is TGTGCCAGCAGCCACGGACAGGGGGCGAGCGAGCAGTACTTC. Encoded protein: CASSHGQGASEQYF.

This chain joins TRBV29-1 and TRBJ1-3; 7 positions agree with TRBD1. Losses at the gene ends were 7 bases for V and 2 bases for J; bases not matched to a gene: 5. The CDR3 is made up of 13 amino acids. CDR1 and CDR2 (germline): SQVTM, ANQGSEA. The CDR3 protein is CSAMGQTGNTIYF. DNA for the CDR3: TGCAGCGCCATGGGACAGACTGGAAACACCATATATTTT.

The genes are TRBV5-6 and TRBJ2-5; D not resolved. The V end lost 2 bases, the J end lost 3 bases, and 2 bases lay between the germline ends. From germline, CDR1 is SGHDT and CDR2 YYEEEE. The CDR3 totals 11 residues. CDR3 residues: CASSFKETQYF. The CDR3 coding sequence is TGTGCCAGCAGCTTCAAAGAGACCCAGTACTTC.

V usage is TRBV5-1 and J usage is TRBJ2-5; no reliable D call. From germline, CDR1 is SGHRS and CDR2 YFSETQ. V gave up 6 bases and J gave up 4 bases, with 13 bases separating them. There are 13 residues in the CDR3. In nucleotides, the CDR3 is TGCGCCAGCAAGGAGATACTATTAGAGACCCAGTACTTC. Translated, it gives CASKEILLETQYF.

V usage is TRBV7-2 and J usage is TRBJ2-2, with 9 bases that match TRBD2. This CDR3 is 16 amino acids long. The germline V gene encodes CDR1 SGHTA and CDR2 FQGNSA. V lost 5 bases, J lost 6 bases, and 10 bases stayed unmatched. CDR3 sequence: CASSATGLARAGELFF. The CDR3 nucleotides read TGTGCCAGCAGCGCGACGGGACTAGCAAGGGCCGGGGAGCTGTTTTTT.

The chain recombines TRBV7-6 with TRBJ2-7; 10 bases match TRBD2. This CDR3 is 15 amino acids long. The germline V gene encodes CDR1 SGHVS and CDR2 FNYEAQ. V gave up 4 bases and J gave up 4 bases; unmatched junction bases: 7. In nucleotides, the CDR3 is TGTGCCAGCAGCTCCCTAGCGGGAGCTCGGTACGAGCAGTACTTC. Residues: CASSSLAGARYEQYF.

The chain uses TRBV9 and TRBJ1-1, with TRBD1 identical over 8 bases. CDR1 and CDR2 (germline): SGDLS, YYNGEE. The CDR3 runs to 15 residues. After removal of 0 bases from V and 1 base from J, the junction contained 2 bases not matched to a gene. The CDR3 reads CASSVGDRRNTEAFF. The CDR3 bases are TGTGCCAGCAGCGTAGGGGACAGGAGGAACACTGAAGCTTTCTTT.

This rearrangement joins TRBV7-3 to TRBJ1-6; D is perhaps TRBD1 (5 bases). The CDR3 consists of 15 residues. Deletions cut 9 bases from V and 2 bases from J, with 14 bases between. Germline loops: CDR1 SGHTA, CDR2 FQGTGA. The CDR3 spells CASISVGAYNSPLHF. Written as DNA, the CDR3 is TGTGCCAGTATCTCCGTAGGGGCCTATAATTCACCCCTCCACTTT.

This chain uses TRBV4-2 with TRBJ2-3; 10 positions agree with TRBD1. The CDR3 consists of 15 residues. The germline gives CDR1 LGHNA, CDR2 YNFKEQ. The junction had 3 bases not matched to a gene; V was cut back by 3 bases and J by 3 bases. The CDR3 bases are TGTGCCAGCAGCCAGAGACAGGGGGCAACAGATACGCAGTATTTT. Translated, it gives CASSQRQGATDTQYF.

V and J are TRBV5-1 and TRBJ2-5, with 8 bases fitting TRBD2. The CDR3 contains 15 residues. V shed 2 bases, J shed 0 bases, and the junction held 3 bases outside the gene matches. Looked up from germline, CDR1 is SGHRS and CDR2 is YFSETQ. CDR3 coding DNA: TGCGCCAGCAGCTTAGGTAGCGGGAACCAAGAGACCCAGTACTTC. Translation gives CASSLGSGNQETQYF.

The chain joins TRBV2 to TRBJ2-7; 13 bases agree with TRBD2. Per germline, CDR1 SNHLY and CDR2 FYNNEI. The CDR3 covers 15 residues. The ends lost 6 bases at V and 5 bases at J; junction bases unmatched: 7. CDR3 nucleotide sequence: TGTGCCAGCAGCTTACTAGCGGGAGGGCTCGACGAGCAGTACTTC. The encoded protein is CASSLLAGGLDEQYF.

The V and J genes are TRBV5-5 and TRBJ2-3; TRBD2 matches at 14 bases. CDR1 SGHKS and CDR2 YYEKEE come from the germline V gene (reference sequence). The V gene end was trimmed by 2 bases and the J gene end by 5 bases; junction bases not matched to a gene: 4. The CDR3 is 16 amino acids. The CDR3 DNA is TGTGCCAGCAGCTTCAGACTAGCGGGGGGGTTAGATACGCAGTATTTT. As protein: CASSFRLAGGLDTQYF. Using reference TRBV5-5 and TRBJ2-3 for the parts outside the CDR3, the full variable domain is DAGVTQSPTHLIKTRGQQVTLRCSPISGHKSVSWYQQVLGQGPQFIFQYYEKEERGRGNFPDRFSARQFPNYSSELNVNALLLGDSALYLCASSFRLAGGLDTQYFGPGTRLTVL.

This sequence joins TRBV15 and TRBJ2-1; D remains ambiguous. The CDR3 loop spans 13 amino acids. Germline V gives CDR1 LNHNV, CDR2 YYDKDF (reference sequence). Trimming stripped 0 bases from V and 6 bases from J, with 6 bases between. The CDR3 bases are TGTGCCACCAGCAGAGATTTGCGCAATGAGCAGTTCTTC. Residues: CATSRDLRNEQFF.

The chain has TRBV7-9 and TRBJ1-1, with 10 bases fitting TRBD1. CDR1 and CDR2 from the germline V gene are SEHNR and FQNEAQ (reference sequence). V gave up 5 bases and J gave up 6 bases; unmatched junction bases: 18. CDR3 size: 18 residues. For the CDR3, the DNA is TGTGCCAGCAGCCTTTCCCCGGGACAGGGGCCGTTCGCCGCTGAAGCTTTCTTT. Translating it yields CASSLSPGQGPFAAEAFF.

V usage is TRBV29-1 and J usage is TRBJ2-2, with D perhaps matching TRBD2 (5 bases). CDR1 and CDR2 from the germline V gene are SQVTM and ANQGSEA. V was cut by 4 bases and J by 4 bases, with 7 bases left in between. The CDR3 has 12 residues. The CDR3 region has the DNA TGCAGCGTTGGGACTCCCACCGGGGAGCTGTTTTTT. Translation: CSVGTPTGELFF.

The chain uses TRBV5-1 and TRBJ2-5; 10 nucleotides line up with TRBD2. V lost 4 bases, J lost 4 bases, and 7 bases stayed unmatched. Germline CDR1 is SGHRS and CDR2 is YFSETQ. The CDR3 length is 15 residues. The CDR3 sequence: CASSPGTSVTETQYF. Here the CDR3 DNA reads TGCGCCAGCAGCCCAGGGACTAGCGTGACAGAGACCCAGTACTTC.

The chain joins TRBV7-6 to TRBJ2-4; 8 nucleotides align to TRBD1. CDR3 size: 17 residues. Germline V gene sequence: CDR1 SGHVS, CDR2 FNYEAQ. V shed 6 bases and J 1 base; nucleotides not matched to a gene: 11. CDR3 DNA sequence: TGTGCCAGCAGTCAAGGCAGGGGGCTGGGGGCCAAAAACATTCAGTACTTC. Its protein product is CASSQGRGLGAKNIQYF.

The chain has TRBV25-1 and TRBJ2-5; TRBD1 might be the D (6 bases). This CDR3 is 14 amino acids long. Germline V CDR1 and CDR2: MGHDK, SYGVNS. V lost 0 bases and J lost 9, with 14 bases in between. In DNA, the CDR3 is TGTGCCAGCAGTGAATATGGGGCGAGGGGGTCCCAGTACTTC. It translates to CASSEYGARGSQYF.

The V call is TRBV5-1, the J call TRBJ2-1; 7 positions match TRBD2. CDR1 is SGHRS, CDR2 YFSETQ, per germline. The V gene end was trimmed by 1 base and the J gene end by 4 bases; junction bases not matched to a gene: 5. This CDR3 spans 15 amino acids. The CDR3 spells CASSLKASGYNEQFF. The DNA for the CDR3 is TGCGCCAGCAGCTTGAAGGCTAGCGGTTACAATGAGCAGTTCTTC.

The CDR3 region is CASSVDRGAPHTQYF. The CDR3 nucleotides are TGTGCCAGCAGCGTAGATCGGGGGGCCCCCCATACGCAGTATTTT. The V call is TRBV9, the J call TRBJ2-3; tentatively, D is TRBD2 (7 bases). Germline CDR1 is SGDLS and CDR2 is YYNGEE. The CDR3 loop spans 15 amino acids. Trimming cost V 0 bases and J 7 bases, with 15 bases left between them.

This chain joins TRBV6-6 and TRBJ1-1, with 9 nucleotides matching TRBD1. Germline V CDR1 and CDR2: MNHNY, SVGAGI (reference sequence). V lost 6 bases, J lost 5 bases, and 10 bases stayed unmatched. The length of the CDR3 is 15 residues. The CDR3 sequence is CASRQQGAVRTEAFF. DNA of the CDR3: TGTGCCAGCAGGCAACAGGGGGCGGTAAGGACTGAAGCTTTCTTT.

The V call is TRBV4-2, the J call TRBJ1-6, with 8 bases identical to TRBD1. The CDR3 runs to 15 residues. Germline V gives CDR1 LGHNA, CDR2 YNFKEQ. Trimming removed 4 bases from V and 10 bases from J; junction bases left unmatched: 9. The CDR3 loop is CASSPDRDFRSPLHF. CDR3 DNA sequence: TGTGCCAGCAGCCCGGACAGGGATTTTAGATCACCCCTCCACTTT.